This passage covers 3 T cell receptor beta chains from one sample sequenced in a study of metastatic and nonmetastatic thyroid tumors. Through MiXCR, TCRdb re-clonotyped the PCR reads. The sample consists of under 55,000 clones, more than 15% of them appearing once. Patients underwent thyroid surgery, and none had received any treatment before it. The sample taken for sequencing was blood. These receptors all come from a female donor with papillary thyroid cancer or a benign thyroid nodule (not recorded which). Some clones in this sample may be carry-over from other donors' samples.

The chain has TRBV6-1 and TRBJ1-1, with D perhaps matching TRBD1 (5 bases). CDR3 length equals 15 residues. Germline V CDR1 and CDR2: MNHNS, SASEGT. V shed 2 bases and J shed 4 bases, with 14 bases lying between them. The CDR3 DNA is TGTGCCAGCAGTGAAAACGCCCTCGGGGGCACTGAAGCTTTCTTT. Protein product: CASSENALGGTEAFF.

This clone was seen repeatedly, ten times or more. This sequence joins TRBV20-1 and TRBJ2-1; TRBD2 aligns across 10 bases. The CDR3 is made up of 15 amino acids. Germline CDR1 is DFQATT and CDR2 is SNEGSKA (reference sequence). V shed 7 bases, J shed 6 bases, and the junction held 12 bases outside the gene matches. CDR3 DNA: TGCAGTGTCCCCGCGGCTAGCGGGAGTACCAATGAGCAGTTCTTC. Protein: CSVPAASGSTNEQFF.

This clone was counted a few times. The chain joins TRBV5-4 to TRBJ2-6, with a possible D match to TRBD2 (5 bases). CDR1 and CDR2 (germline): SGHNT, YYREEE (reference sequence). V lost 5 bases, J lost 0 bases, and 12 bases lay in between. The CDR3 is 16 residues long. CDR3 residues: CASSSGGFSGANVLTF. CDR3 DNA sequence: TGTGCCAGCAGTTCAGGCGGGTTCTCTGGGGCCAACGTCCTGACTTTC.